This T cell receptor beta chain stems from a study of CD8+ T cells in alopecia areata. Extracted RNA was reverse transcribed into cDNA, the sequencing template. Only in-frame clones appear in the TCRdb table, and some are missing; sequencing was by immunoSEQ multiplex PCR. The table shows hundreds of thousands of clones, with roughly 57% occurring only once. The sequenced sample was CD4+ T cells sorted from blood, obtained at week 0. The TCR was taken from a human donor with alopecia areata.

CDR3: CASRMSGTSYEQYF. The CDR3 bases are TGTGCCAGCAGAATGAGTGGTACCTCCTACGAGCAGTACTTC. This chain connects TRBV2 to TRBJ2-7; D ambiguous. The V end was cut by 6 bases, the J end by 0 bases, with 12 bases between. The CDR3 covers 14 residues. Germline-derived CDR1 and CDR2 are SNHLY and FYNNEI.